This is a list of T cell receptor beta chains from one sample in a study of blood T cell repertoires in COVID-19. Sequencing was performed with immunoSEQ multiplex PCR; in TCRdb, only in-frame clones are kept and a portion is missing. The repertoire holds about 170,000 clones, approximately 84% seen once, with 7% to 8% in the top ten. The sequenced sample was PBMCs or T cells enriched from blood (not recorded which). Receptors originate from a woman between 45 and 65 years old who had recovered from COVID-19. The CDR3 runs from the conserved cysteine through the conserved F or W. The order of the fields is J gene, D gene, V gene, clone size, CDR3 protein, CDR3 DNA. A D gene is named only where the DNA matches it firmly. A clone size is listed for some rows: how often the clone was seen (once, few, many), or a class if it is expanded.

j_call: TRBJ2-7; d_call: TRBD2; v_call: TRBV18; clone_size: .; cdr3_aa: CASSLAGNEQYF; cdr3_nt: TGTGCCAGCTCACTAGCGGGAAACGAGCAGTACTTC
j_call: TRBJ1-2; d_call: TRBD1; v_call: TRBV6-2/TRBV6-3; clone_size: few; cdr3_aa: CASSLQDRGGYGYTF; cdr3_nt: TGTGCCAGCAGCCTTCAGGACAGGGGCGGCTATGGCTACACCTTC
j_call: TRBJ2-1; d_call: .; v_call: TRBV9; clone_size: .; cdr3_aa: CASSVDPTTYNEQFF; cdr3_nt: TGTGCCAGCAGCGTAGACCCTACCACCTACAATGAGCAGTTCTTC
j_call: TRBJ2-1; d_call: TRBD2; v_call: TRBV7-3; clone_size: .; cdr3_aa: CASSYTAGKMHEQFF; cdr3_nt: TGTGCCAGCAGCTACACAGCGGGAAAGATGCATGAGCAGTTCTTC
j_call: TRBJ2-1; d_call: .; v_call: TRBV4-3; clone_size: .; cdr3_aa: CASSQRAAGPNEQFF; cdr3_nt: TGCGCCAGCAGCCAAAGGGCAGCGGGCCCGAATGAGCAGTTCTTC
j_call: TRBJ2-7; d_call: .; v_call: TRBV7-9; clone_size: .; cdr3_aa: CASSLVRGYEQYF; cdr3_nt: TGTGCCAGCAGCTTAGTTAGGGGTTACGAGCAGTACTTC
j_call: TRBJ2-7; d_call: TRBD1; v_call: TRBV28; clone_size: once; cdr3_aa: CASSPQRDRAREQYF; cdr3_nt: TGTGCCAGCAGTCCTCAACGGGACAGGGCTCGGGAGCAGTACTTC
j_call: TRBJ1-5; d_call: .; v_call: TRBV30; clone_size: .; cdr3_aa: CASAQGPNQPQHF; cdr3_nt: TGTGCCTCGGCGCAGGGGCCTAATCAGCCCCAGCATTTT
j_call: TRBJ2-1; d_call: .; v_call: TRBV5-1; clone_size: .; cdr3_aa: CASSTRTEQFF; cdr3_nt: TGCGCCAGCTCCACCCGGACAGAGCAGTTCTTC
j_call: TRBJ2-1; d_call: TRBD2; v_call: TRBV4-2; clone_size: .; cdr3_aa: CASSQEGLAGYNEQFF; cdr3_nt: TGTGCCAGCAGCCAAGAGGGTCTAGCGGGGTACAATGAGCAGTTCTTC
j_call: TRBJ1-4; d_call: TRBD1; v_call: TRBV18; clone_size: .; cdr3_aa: CASSPGQGKNEKLFF; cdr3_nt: TGTGCCAGCTCACCAGGACAGGGGAAAAATGAAAAACTGTTTTTT
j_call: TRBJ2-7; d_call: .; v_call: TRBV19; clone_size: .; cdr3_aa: CASRGNGALTYEQYF; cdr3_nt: TGTGCCAGTAGGGGAAATGGGGCGCTTACCTACGAGCAGTACTTC
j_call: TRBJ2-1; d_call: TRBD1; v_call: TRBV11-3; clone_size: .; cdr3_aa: CASSLGQGIYNEQFF; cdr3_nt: TGTGCCAGCAGCTTAGGACAGGGGATATACAATGAGCAGTTCTTC
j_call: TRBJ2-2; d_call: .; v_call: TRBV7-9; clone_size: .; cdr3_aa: CASSPDGGPGELFF; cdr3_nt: TGTGCCAGCAGCCCGGACGGAGGACCCGGGGAGCTGTTTTTT
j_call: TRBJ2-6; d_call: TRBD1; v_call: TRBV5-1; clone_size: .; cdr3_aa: CASSLAQGAWTLVSGANVLTF; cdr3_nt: TGCGCCAGCAGCTTGGCCCAGGGGGCTTGGACTTTGGTGTCTGGGGCCAACGTCCTGACTTTC
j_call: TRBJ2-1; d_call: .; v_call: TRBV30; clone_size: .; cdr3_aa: CAGSRDSYNEQFF; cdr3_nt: TGTGCCGGCAGCCGGGATTCCTACAATGAGCAGTTCTTC
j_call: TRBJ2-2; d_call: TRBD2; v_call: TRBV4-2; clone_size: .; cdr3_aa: CASSQDSWGGGELFF; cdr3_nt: TGTGCCAGCAGCCAGGACTCATGGGGGGGCGGGGAGCTGTTTTTT
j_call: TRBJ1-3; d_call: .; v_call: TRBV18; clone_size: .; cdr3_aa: CASSPMGVSGNTIYF; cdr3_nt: TGTGCCAGCTCACCGATGGGAGTCTCTGGAAACACCATATATTTT
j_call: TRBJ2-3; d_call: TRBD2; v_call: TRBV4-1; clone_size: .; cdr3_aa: CASSLKPGGAEDTQYF; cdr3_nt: TGCGCCAGCAGCCTCAAGCCGGGAGGTGCGGAAGATACGCAGTATTTT
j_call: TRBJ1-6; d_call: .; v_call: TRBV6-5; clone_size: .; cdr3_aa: CASSYSNRVQSPLHF; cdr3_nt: TGTGCCAGCAGTTACTCCAACAGAGTCCAGTCACCCCTCCACTTT
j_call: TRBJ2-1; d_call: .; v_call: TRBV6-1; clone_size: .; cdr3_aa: CASSEVDSNEQFF; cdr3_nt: TGTGCCAGCAGTGAAGTTGATAGCAATGAGCAGTTCTTC
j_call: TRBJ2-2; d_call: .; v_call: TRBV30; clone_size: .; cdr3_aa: CAWSFDRLKELFF; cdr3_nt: TGTGCCTGGAGTTTCGACAGGTTGAAAGAGCTGTTTTTT
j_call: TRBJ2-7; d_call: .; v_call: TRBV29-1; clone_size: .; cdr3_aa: CSVGYVGRGSHGITYEQYF; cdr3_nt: TGCAGCGTTGGATATGTGGGGAGGGGGTCGCATGGTATCACCTACGAGCAGTACTTC
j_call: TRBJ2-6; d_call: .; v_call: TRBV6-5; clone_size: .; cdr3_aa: CASSYFQGSGANVLTF; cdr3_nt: TGTGCCAGCAGTTACTTCCAGGGATCAGGGGCCAACGTCCTGACTTTC
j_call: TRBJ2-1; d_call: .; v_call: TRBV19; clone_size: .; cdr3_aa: CASSSTPGTEMGNEQFF; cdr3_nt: TGTGCCAGTAGTAGCACGCCCGGGACTGAGATGGGCAATGAGCAGTTCTTC
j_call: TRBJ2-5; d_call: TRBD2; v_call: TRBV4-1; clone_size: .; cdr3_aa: CASSQGLAGGHGQETQYF; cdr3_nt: TGCGCCAGCAGCCAAGGGCTAGCGGGAGGGCATGGGCAAGAGACCCAGTACTTC
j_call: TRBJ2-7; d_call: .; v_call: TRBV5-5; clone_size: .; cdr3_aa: CASSLVDSRTYEQYF; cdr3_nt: TGTGCCAGCAGCTTGGTAGACAGTCGAACCTACGAGCAGTACTTC
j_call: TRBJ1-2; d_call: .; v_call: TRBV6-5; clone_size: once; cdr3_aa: CASSLFQESLHGYTF; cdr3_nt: TGTGCCAGCAGCCTGTTTCAGGAATCGTTACACGGCTACACCTTC
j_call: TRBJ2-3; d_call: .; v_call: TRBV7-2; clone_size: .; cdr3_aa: CASSLGQRGTDTQYF; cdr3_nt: TGTGCCAGCAGCTTAGGTCAGCGGGGCACAGATACGCAGTATTTT
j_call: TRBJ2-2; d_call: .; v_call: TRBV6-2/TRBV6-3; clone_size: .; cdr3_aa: CASSTITYLQGTGELFF; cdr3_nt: TGTGCCAGCAGCACCATAACCTATCTACAGGGCACCGGGGAGCTGTTTTTT
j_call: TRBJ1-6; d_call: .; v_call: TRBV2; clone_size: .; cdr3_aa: CASREDGRRNSPLHF; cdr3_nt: TGTGCCAGCAGGGAAGATGGACGGAGGAATTCACCCCTCCACTTT
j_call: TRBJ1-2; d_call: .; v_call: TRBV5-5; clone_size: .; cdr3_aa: CASSPQQGHYGYTF; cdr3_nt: TGTGCCAGCAGCCCGCAACAGGGACACTATGGCTACACCTTC
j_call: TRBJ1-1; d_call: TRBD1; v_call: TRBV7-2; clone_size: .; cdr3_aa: CASSPDRGLGRTEAFF; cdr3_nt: TGTGCCAGCAGTCCAGACAGGGGGCTGGGGAGGACTGAAGCTTTCTTT
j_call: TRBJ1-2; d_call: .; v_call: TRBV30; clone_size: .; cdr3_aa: CAWSLGQNYGYTF; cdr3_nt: TGTGCCTGGAGCCTTGGACAGAACTATGGCTACACCTTC
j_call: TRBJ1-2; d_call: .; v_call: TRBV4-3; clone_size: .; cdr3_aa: CASSQEIGGIYGYTF; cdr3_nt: TGCGCCAGCAGCCAAGAGATCGGAGGGATCTATGGCTACACCTTC
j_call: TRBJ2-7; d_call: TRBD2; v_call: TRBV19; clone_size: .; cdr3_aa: CASGAGGISYEQYF; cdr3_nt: TGTGCCAGTGGGGCGGGAGGGATCTCCTACGAGCAGTACTTC
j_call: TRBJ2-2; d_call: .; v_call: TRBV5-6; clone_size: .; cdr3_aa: CASSQGTLANTGELFF; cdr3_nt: TGTGCCAGCAGCCAAGGGACATTAGCGAACACCGGGGAGCTGTTTTTT
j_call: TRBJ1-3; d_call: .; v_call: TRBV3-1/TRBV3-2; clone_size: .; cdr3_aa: CASSLLGGGSGNTIYF; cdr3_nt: TGTGCCAGCAGTCTACTTGGGGGGGGCTCTGGAAACACCATATATTTT
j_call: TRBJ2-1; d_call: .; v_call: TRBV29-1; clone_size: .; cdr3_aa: CSVAGLLAGGRFF; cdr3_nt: TGCAGCGTGGCCGGACTGTTGGCAGGAGGACGGTTCTTC
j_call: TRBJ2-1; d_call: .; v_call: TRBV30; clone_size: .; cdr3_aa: CAWSDREQFF; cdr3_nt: TGTGCCTGGAGTGATCGTGAGCAGTTCTTC
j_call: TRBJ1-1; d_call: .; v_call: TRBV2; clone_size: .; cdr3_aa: CASREEGMTEAFF; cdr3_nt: TGTGCCAGCAGGGAAGAGGGGATGACTGAAGCTTTCTTT
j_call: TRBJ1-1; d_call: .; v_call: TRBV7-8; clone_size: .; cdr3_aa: CASSPVDKQNTEAFF; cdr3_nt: TGTGCCAGCAGCCCGGTAGACAAACAGAACACTGAAGCTTTCTTT
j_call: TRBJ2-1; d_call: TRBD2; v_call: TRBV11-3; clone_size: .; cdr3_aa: CASSFRSGTAYNEQFF; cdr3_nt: TGTGCCAGCAGCTTTCGGAGCGGGACGGCCTACAATGAGCAGTTCTTC
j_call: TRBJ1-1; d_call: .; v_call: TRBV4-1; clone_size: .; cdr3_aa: CASSQESPQPPEAFF; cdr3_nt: TGCGCCAGCAGCCAAGAATCCCCACAGCCCCCTGAAGCTTTCTTT